This T cell receptor (beta chain) was captured in a study of T cell responses to AZD1222 COVID-19 vaccine. Overall study findings and caveats: The CD4 TCRs associated with vaccination extended across spike and predominated at 160-218 and 743-854. White British ancestry dominated among donors, who included more females, and clonal diversity was possibly underestimated.

The V gene's germline CDR1 is LNHNV and CDR2 YYDKDF (reference sequence). This CDR3 is built from 13 residues. This clone was recorded a few times. The antigen is not known. Measured with immunoSEQ multiplex PCR; TCRdb has only the in-frame clones, and not every one. The sample lists 100,000 to 150,000 clones, about 90% seen once, with approximately 4.5% in the top ten. This receptor was taken from an adult in good health. This chain links TRBV15 with TRBJ2-3; 7 bases align to TRBD1. The specimen comprised peripheral blood, sampled on day 0 of AZD1222 vaccination. As DNA, the CDR3 is TGTGCTACTACAGGGGTTAACACAGATACGCAGTATTTT. Its protein product is CATTGVNTDTQYF.